These T cell receptor beta chains were read from a single sample in a study of T cells in Graves' hyperthyroidism and ophthalmopathy. MiXCR, applied by TCRdb to the multiplex PCR reads, yields one record per CDR3 protein. The sample lists fewer than 850,000 distinct CDR3 sequences, approximately 15% occurring once. The sequenced sample was blood. These receptors all stem from a man in his fifties with Graves' hyperthyroidism. Both conserved end residues are part of each CDR3. The D gene is left open where the match is weak. Not every row has a clone size; where given, it reads once, few, many or a size class.

CDR3 length | J gene | V gene | D gene | clone size | CDR3 protein | CDR3 DNA
15 | TRBJ2-1 | TRBV11-2 | TRBD2 | many | CASSSSGRAILEQFF | TGTGCCAGCAGCTCGAGCGGGAGGGCCATTTTAGAGCAGTTCTTC
16 | TRBJ2-1 | TRBV24-1 | NA | NA | CATSTRGPSSYNEQFF | TGTGCCACCTCGACCCGGGGACCGAGCTCCTACAATGAGCAGTTCTTC
18 | TRBJ2-3 | TRBV28 | NA | many | CASSLNPGGGGVADTQYF | TGTGCCAGCAGCCTCAATCCCGGGGGAGGGGGCGTTGCAGATACGCAGTATTTT
15 | TRBJ2-1 | TRBV27 | TRBD2 | many | CASTTAGGPAVEQFF | TGTGCCAGCACTACAGCGGGAGGGCCAGCAGTGGAGCAGTTCTTC
13 | TRBJ1-1 | TRBV2 | NA | few | CASGRVGNTEAFF | TGTGCCAGCGGACGGGTGGGGAACACTGAAGCTTTCTTT
13 | TRBJ2-1 | TRBV28 | TRBD1 | many | CASRTGTGDEQFF | TGTGCCAGCAGAACCGGGACAGGGGATGAGCAGTTCTTC
13 | TRBJ2-7 | TRBV20-1 | TRBD2 | NA | CSASLAGAYEQYF | TGCAGTGCTAGTCTTGCGGGAGCCTACGAGCAGTACTTC
14 | TRBJ1-5 | TRBV12-3/TRBV12-4 | NA | many | CASSLLRGPEPQHF | TGTGCCAGCAGTTTATTGAGGGGACCGGAGCCCCAGCATTTT
16 | TRBJ2-1 | TRBV4-3 | TRBD2 | many | CASSRLAGGGGNEQFF | TGCGCCAGCAGCAGACTAGCGGGAGGCGGGGGCAATGAGCAGTTCTTC
15 | TRBJ2-3 | TRBV7-3 | TRBD2 | NA | CASSLDLGRADTQYF | TGTGCCAGCAGCTTAGATCTGGGGAGGGCAGATACGCAGTATTTT
20 | TRBJ2-1 | TRBV28 | NA | few | CASSFPANPLAISSYNEQFF | TGTGCCAGCAGTTTCCCCGCGAATCCACTAGCCATAAGCTCCTACAATGAGCAGTTCTTC
13 | TRBJ2-1 | TRBV24-1 | NA | NA | CATSPPGSREQFF | TGTGCCACCTCCCCCCCGGGCAGTCGAGAGCAGTTCTTC
15 | TRBJ1-3 | TRBV29-1 | NA | few | CSVGLGDISGNTIYF | TGCAGCGTTGGGCTAGGGGATATCTCTGGAAACACCATATATTTT
15 | TRBJ2-5 | TRBV7-9 | TRBD2 | many | CASSLIAGAGETQYF | TGTGCCAGCAGCTTGATAGCGGGAGCGGGGGAGACCCAGTACTTC
16 | TRBJ2-2 | TRBV3-1 | TRBD1 | few | CASSQPGQGNTGELFF | TGTGCCAGCAGCCAACCGGGACAGGGGAACACCGGGGAGCTGTTTTTT
14 | TRBJ2-7 | TRBV11-2 | NA | many | CASSLGQRSYEQYF | TGTGCCAGCAGCCTAGGACAGCGCTCCTACGAGCAGTACTTC
15 | TRBJ2-7 | TRBV6-2/TRBV6-3 | NA | NA | CASSSGGGTFYEQYF | TGTGCCAGCAGTTCGGGCGGCGGGACATTCTACGAGCAGTACTTC
18 | TRBJ1-4 | TRBV6-1 | NA | many | CASSEWSGPAATNEKLFF | TGTGCCAGCAGTGAATGGAGTGGGCCGGCAGCAACTAATGAAAAACTGTTTTTT
13 | TRBJ1-2 | TRBV27 | NA | many | CASSFREGYGYTF | TGTGCCAGCAGTTTCAGGGAGGGCTATGGCTACACCTTC
19 | TRBJ2-3 | TRBV27 | NA | many | CASSLSRARELATTDTQYF | TGTGCCAGCAGTTTATCCAGGGCCCGCGAGCTAGCTACCACAGATACGCAGTATTTT
14 | TRBJ2-7 | TRBV11-2 | NA | NA | CASSFRGPPYEQYF | TGTGCCAGCAGCTTTAGGGGACCTCCCTACGAGCAGTACTTC
13 | TRBJ1-5 | TRBV12-3/TRBV12-4 | NA | many | CASSPGPQQPQHF | TGTGCCAGCAGTCCCGGACCGCAACAGCCCCAGCATTTT
15 | TRBJ2-5 | TRBV10-3 | TRBD1 | few | CAIRAGTGDLVTQYF | TGTGCCATCAGAGCCGGGACAGGGGATTTGGTGACCCAGTACTTC
15 | TRBJ2-5 | TRBV7-9 | TRBD2 | many | CASSPGLGNQETQYF | TGTGCCAGCAGCCCGGGACTAGGGAACCAAGAGACCCAGTACTTC
16 | TRBJ2-1 | TRBV7-8 | NA | NA | CASSFRRTRAVNEQFF | TGTGCCAGCAGCTTTCGAAGGACTCGCGCCGTCAATGAGCAGTTCTTC
14 | TRBJ2-3 | TRBV2 | TRBD2 | many | CASSQGLATDTQYF | TGTGCCAGCAGTCAGGGACTAGCGACAGATACGCAGTATTTT
15 | TRBJ1-5 | TRBV19 | TRBD1 | NA | CASSIAGQGHQPQHF | TGTGCCAGTAGTATAGCCGGACAGGGGCATCAGCCCCAGCATTTT
20 | TRBJ2-3 | TRBV15 | TRBD2 | NA | CATSRPSGTSGTRGRDTQYF | TGTGCCACCAGCAGACCTTCGGGGACTAGCGGGACGAGAGGACGAGATACGCAGTATTTT
12 | TRBJ2-3 | TRBV28 | TRBD1 | many | CASSWTGGTQYF | TGTGCCAGCAGCTGGACAGGCGGTACGCAGTATTTT
17 | TRBJ2-2 | TRBV29-1 | TRBD2 | few | CSVATSGRGSLTGELFF | TGCAGCGTTGCAACTAGCGGGAGAGGTTCCCTCACCGGGGAGCTGTTTTTT
16 | TRBJ1-6 | TRBV27 | TRBD1 | many | CASSLSGTGLNSPLHF | TGTGCCAGCAGTTTGTCCGGGACAGGACTTAATTCACCCCTCCACTTT
15 | TRBJ1-4 | TRBV29-1 | TRBD1 | few | CSVTTGTGGEEKLFF | TGCAGCGTTACTACCGGGACAGGGGGAGAAGAAAAACTGTTTTTT
12 | TRBJ1-6 | TRBV28 | NA | NA | CASSTTAQSLHF | TGTGCCAGCAGTACGACAGCCCAATCCCTCCACTTT
14 | TRBJ2-5 | TRBV27 | NA | many | CASSTGGILETQYF | TGTGCCTCTTCGACAGGCGGCATCCTTGAGACCCAGTACTTC
14 | TRBJ2-7 | TRBV7-9 | NA | many | CASSYHRVGGEQYF | TGTGCCAGCAGCTACCACAGGGTAGGGGGCGAGCAGTACTTC
16 | TRBJ2-3 | TRBV11-2 | TRBD2 | many | CASSLGLAGRTDTQYF | TGTGCCAGCAGCTTAGGACTAGCGGGACGCACAGATACGCAGTATTTT
15 | TRBJ2-1 | TRBV11-3 | TRBD2 | NA | CASSIGTSFYNEQFF | TGTGCCAGCAGCATCGGGACTAGCTTCTACAATGAGCAGTTCTTC
17 | TRBJ1-1 | TRBV10-3 | TRBD1 | many | CAISEAGTGGWNTEAFF | TGTGCCATCAGTGAGGCCGGGACAGGGGGCTGGAACACTGAAGCTTTCTTT
19 | TRBJ2-1 | TRBV27 | TRBD2 | NA | CASSLSGLAGGSSYNEQFF | TGTGCCAGCAGTTTATCGGGGCTAGCGGGAGGGAGCTCCTACAATGAGCAGTTCTTC
14 | TRBJ2-7 | TRBV11-2 | NA | many | CASSLDRAGGEQYF | TGTGCCAGCAGCTTAGATCGGGCAGGCGGCGAGCAGTACTTC
9 | TRBJ1-1 | TRBV7-9 | NA | NA | CASGFLAFF | TGTGCCAGCGGGTTTCTGGCTTTCTTT
15 | TRBJ1-5 | TRBV7-2 | NA | NA | CASREFGEGNQPQHF | TGTGCCAGCAGGGAATTCGGGGAGGGAAATCAGCCCCAGCATTTT
15 | TRBJ2-5 | TRBV20-1 | TRBD2 | few | CSARDLAGVIKTQYF | TGCAGTGCTAGAGATTTAGCGGGAGTAATAAAGACCCAGTACTTC
13 | TRBJ1-1 | TRBV7-6 | TRBD1 | NA | CASSYGTVTEAFF | TGTGCCAGCAGCTATGGGACAGTCACTGAAGCTTTCTTT
15 | TRBJ1-2 | TRBV9 | NA | NA | CASSRGKQVNYGYTF | TGTGCCAGCAGCCGGGGGAAACAGGTTAACTATGGCTACACCTTC
15 | TRBJ2-2 | TRBV24-1 | NA | few | CATSDLRQHTGELFF | TGTGCCACCAGTGATTTGCGACAACACACCGGGGAGCTGTTTTTT
13 | TRBJ2-1 | TRBV28 | NA | few | CAGSFTGEGEQFF | TGTGCCGGCAGTTTTACGGGAGAGGGTGAGCAGTTCTTC
15 | TRBJ2-3 | TRBV27 | TRBD2 | many | CASSFNSGSSDTQYF | TGTGCCAGCAGTTTTAATAGCGGGAGTTCAGATACGCAGTATTTT
15 | TRBJ2-1 | TRBV19 | NA | few | CASSILLTDYNEQFF | TGTGCCAGTAGTATACTCCTGACAGATTACAATGAGCAGTTCTTC
14 | TRBJ2-5 | TRBV12-3/TRBV12-4 | NA | many | CASSSQGRKETQYF | TGTGCCAGCAGTAGCCAGGGACGTAAAGAGACCCAGTACTTC
16 | TRBJ2-7 | TRBV19 | NA | NA | CASSVPGGGRSREQYF | TGTGCCAGTAGTGTGCCGGGAGGGGGCCGATCTCGGGAGCAGTACTTC
13 | TRBJ2-1 | TRBV28 | TRBD2 | many | CASSSGRLKEQFF | TGTGCCAGCAGTAGCGGGAGGCTTAAGGAGCAGTTCTTC
13 | TRBJ1-6 | TRBV16 | NA | few | CASSYEGDSPLHF | TGTGCCAGCAGTTACGAGGGCGATTCACCCCTCCACTTT
14 | TRBJ2-7 | TRBV28 | NA | few | CASRFGVSSYEQYF | TGTGCCAGCAGGTTCGGGGTTAGCTCCTACGAGCAGTACTTC
15 | TRBJ2-3 | TRBV28 | NA | few | CASSLRTYLGDTQYF | TGTGCCAGCAGTTTGAGGACGTACCTCGGGGATACGCAGTATTTT
19 | TRBJ1-1 | TRBV12-3/TRBV12-4 | NA | NA | CASRGGRHKGEKENTEAFF | TGTGCCAGCAGGGGGGGACGGCATAAGGGGGAAAAGGAGAACACTGAAGCTTTCTTT
13 | TRBJ1-5 | TRBV11-1 | NA | NA | CASSLLQAEPQHF | TGTGCCAGCAGCTTACTACAGGCAGAGCCCCAGCATTTT